Presented here are 24 T cell receptor beta chains from one specimen sequenced in a study of tumor-infiltrating lymphocytes in primary liver carcinoma. Germline DNA was extracted too, while blood RNA derived from unsorted whole blood. cDNA specific to TCR beta was made from about 0.45 ug of total RNA, with a constant-region primer employed for priming. Three nested multiplex PCR rounds of slightly modified ARM-PCR generated TCR beta libraries. Both of the initial two PCR rounds ran for about 9 cycles and employed TRBV1-TRBV30 forward primers alongside a C-beta reverse primer. TCRdb called the multiplex PCR reads again in MiXCR, with one record for every CDR3 protein. The data hold hundreds of thousands of distinct CDR3 sequences, with about three fifths observed a single time. The sequencing sample was made of peripheral blood. Receptor source: a woman in her twenties or thirties with primary liver carcinoma and hepatitis B virus infection.

To note about this clonotype: This sequence may be a read error, since a much larger clone differs from it by one base. Since the CDR3 does not end with the conserved phenylalanine or tryptophan, this likely comes from a read error. CDR3 sequence: CASSPPGELFS. In nucleotides, the CDR3 is TGTGCCAGCAGCCCCCCCGGGGAGCTGTTTTCT. The chain recombines TRBV11-2 with TRBJ2-2; D is unclear. This CDR3 has 11 amino acids. Trimming stripped 5 bases from V and 6 bases from J, with 4 bases between. Germline CDR1 SGHAT, CDR2 FQNNGV.

The DNA for the CDR3 is TGTGCCAGCAGTTTACCCGGGACTAGCGGACCATTCTTC. It translates to CASSLPGTSGPFF. The chain is built from TRBV28 and TRBJ2-1, with 11 bases identical to TRBD2. J lost 16 bases, V lost 2 bases, and 7 bases had no gene match. CDR3 length equals 13 residues. Germline V gene data show CDR1 as MDHEN and CDR2 as SYDVKM.

This clonotype has more than one count but fewer than ten. V gene TRBV6-1 combines with J gene TRBJ1-2; D not resolved. Germline V gene sequence: CDR1 MNHNS, CDR2 SASEGT. The CDR3 runs to 14 residues. Trimming removed 6 bases at V and 4 bases at J, with 15 bases between. The CDR3 DNA sequence: TGTGCCAGCAGGCCACAGATCCAAAGCTATGGCTACACCTTC. Translated: CASRPQIQSYGYTF.

This clonotype was counted between two and nine times. The V and J genes are TRBV4-1 and TRBJ2-3; D tentatively fits TRBD1 or TRBD2 (5 bases each). The CDR3 length is 17 residues. Germline CDR1 reads MGHRA; CDR2 reads YSYEKL. Trimming stripped 4 bases from V and 2 bases from J, with 19 bases between. Here the CDR3 reads CASSRDSQGDSTDTQYF. The CDR3 bases are TGCGCCAGCAGCCGAGATAGCCAGGGAGATTCCACAGATACGCAGTATTTT.

This clonotype has at least ten counts. The V and J genes are TRBV29-1 and TRBJ2-7; 7 nucleotides match TRBD1. With 4 bases clipped from V and 3 bases from J, the junction kept 9 bases outside the gene matches. This CDR3 region has 14 residues. Germline-derived CDR1 and CDR2 are SQVTM and ANQGSEA. The CDR3 is CSVVDRDSFYEQYF. For the CDR3, the DNA is TGCAGCGTTGTTGACCGGGACAGCTTCTACGAGCAGTACTTC.

The V gene is TRBV7-8, the J gene TRBJ2-3; 8 positions agree with TRBD2. The V and J ends lost 5 bases and 4 bases, in that order; junction bases with no gene match: 8. The CDR3 extends over 15 amino acids. Germline CDR1 SGHVS, CDR2 FQNEAQ. In DNA form, the CDR3 reads TGTGCCAGCAGCCTCCGGGGGGGGCGGGCAGATACGCAGTATTTT. Its translation: CASSLRGGRADTQYF.

The rearrangement joins TRBV12-3 or TRBV12-4 to TRBJ2-3, with D possibly matching TRBD2 (5 bases). Trimming took 2 bases from V and 1 from J, leaving 7 bases between them. CDR3 size: 14 residues. In nucleotides, the CDR3 is TGTGCCAGCAGTTTAAATAGCGGCACAGATACGCAGTATTTT. Residues: CASSLNSGTDTQYF.

This clonotype was seen many times. The V and J genes are TRBV29-1 and TRBJ1-1, with TRBD1 as a possible D gene (5 bases). V dropped 8 bases and J dropped 1 base, with 11 bases sitting between them. This CDR3 has 12 amino acids. CDR1 and CDR2 from the germline V gene are SQVTM and ANQGSEA. The CDR3 region is CSSYGGNTEAFF. Here the CDR3 DNA reads TGCAGCTCCTACGGGGGGAACACTGAAGCTTTCTTT.

With regard to this clonotype: The CDR3 does not end in the conserved phenylalanine or tryptophan, so this is likely a read error. The chain couples TRBV12-3 or TRBV12-4 to TRBJ2-3; D is possibly TRBD2 (6 bases). The CDR3 runs to 15 residues. The CDR3 sequence is CASSFGGLQGDTQYL. CDR3 coding DNA: TGTGCCAGCAGTTTCGGGGGTCTGCAGGGAGATACACAGTATTTA.

About this clonotype itself: One base away lies a much larger clone, so this may be a sequencing read error. J is TRBJ2-7 and V is TRBV13; tentative D call: TRBD2 (5 bases). Germline V gene lookup returns CDR1 PRHDT and CDR2 FYEKMQ (reference sequence). The CDR3 runs to 14 residues. The CDR3 nucleotides read TGTGCCAGCAGCTTAGGCCGGACTGTTTACGAGCAGTGCTTC. This translates into CASSLGRTVYEQCF.

Regarding this clonotype: A clone one base away is much larger, so this may be a read error. The CDR3 does not close with the conserved phenylalanine or tryptophan, likely indicating a read error. This sequence joins TRBV29-1 and TRBJ2-5; D uncertain. The CDR3 length is 10 residues. The V gene's germline CDR1 is SQVTM and CDR2 ANQGSEA. V was cut by 7 bases and J by 7 bases, with 10 bases left in between. In DNA, the CDR3 is TGCAGCGGGATCGATGGGACCCAGTACTCC. It is translated as CSGIDGTQYS.

There are many counts of this clonotype. The chain uses TRBV6-6 and TRBJ2-1; 13 nucleotides align to TRBD2. CDR3 length: 17 amino acids. The V gene end was trimmed by 0 bases and the J gene end by 6 bases; junction bases not matched to a gene: 5. Germline lookup yields CDR1 MNHNY and CDR2 SVGAGI (reference sequence). CDR3 nucleotide sequence: TGTGCCAGCAGTTACTCGGGGGGACTAGCGGGGCCCAATGAGCAGTTCTTC. Translation: CASSYSGGLAGPNEQFF.

This clonotype was observed once. A much more abundant neighbour one base away suggests this may be a read error. The chain couples TRBV12-3 or TRBV12-4 to TRBJ1-2; D not resolved. This CDR3 spans 11 amino acids. Written as DNA, the CDR3 is TGTGCCTGCAGTTTACACTATGGCTACACCTTC. It specifies CACSLHYGYTF.

This clonotype was detected ten times or more. The rearrangement links TRBV11-1 to TRBJ2-7; 9 positions match TRBD2. The CDR3 covers 18 residues. Trimming removed 4 bases from V and 2 bases from J; junction bases left unmatched: 15. Germline CDR1 and CDR2: SGHAT and FQDESV (reference sequence). The DNA of the CDR3 is TGTGCCAGCAGCTCCTTTCGCGCGACTAGCGGAATTACCTACGAGCAGTACTTC. It yields the protein CASSSFRATSGITYEQYF.

As to this clonotype: One junction end does not reproduce the germline sequence, and a read error may be involved. The chain joins TRBV10-3 to TRBJ2-2; D call uncertain. The CDR3 has 15 residues. In germline, CDR1 is ENHRY, CDR2 SYGVKD. The CDR3 spells CDISQLNANTGELFF. The CDR3 DNA reads as TGTGACATCTCCCAGTTGAACGCGAACACCGGGGAGCTGTTTTTT.

This clonotype was counted ten times or more. The chain carries TRBV29-1 and TRBJ2-4, with D possibly matching TRBD1 (6 bases). With 5 bases removed from V and 8 bases from J, the gap between germline ends came to 19 bases. Germline loops: CDR1 SQVTM, CDR2 ANQGSEA. This CDR3 is 14 amino acids long. CDR3 nucleotides: TGCAGCGTTTGGGGGCCGGCCCCCCTCTACATTCAGTACTTC. This gives the protein CSVWGPAPLYIQYF.

As to this clonotype: A read error is possible here, since a much larger clone lies one base away. The J gene is TRBJ2-1, the V gene TRBV13; a weak D match, TRBD2 (6 bases). The V gene lost 4 bases and the J gene lost 4 bases, with 17 bases spanning the gap. The germline CDR1 and CDR2 sequences are PRHDT and FYEKMQ (reference sequence). The length of the CDR3 is 16 residues. CDR3 sequence: CASSSHPDYLYNEQFF. Written as DNA, the CDR3 is TGTGCCAGCAGCTCACATCCGGACTACCTTTACAATGAGCAGTTCTTC.

The sample holds a few counts of this clonotype. This chain uses TRBV28 with TRBJ2-7; 9 nucleotides agree with TRBD1. V trimming: 5 bases; J trimming: 3 bases; junction bases outside the gene matches: 8. Germline V gene sequence: CDR1 MDHEN, CDR2 SYDVKM. The CDR3 has 15 amino acids. DNA of the CDR3: TGTGCCAGCAGTCCCCCCGGGACAGGGCACTACGAGCAGTACTTC. Protein: CASSPPGTGHYEQYF.

A word on this clonotype: A much larger clone is a single base away; this may be a read error. The chain joins TRBV12-3 or TRBV12-4 to TRBJ2-7; TRBD2 aligns across 10 bases. V dropped 5 bases and J dropped 10; count of bases not matched to a gene: 20. The CDR3 contains 17 residues. In nucleotides, the CDR3 is TGTGCCAGCAGTCTGCGCGGTAGCGGGAGGCCTACAAAAGATCAGTACTTC. Its protein is CASSLRGSGRPTKDQYF.

This clonotype was observed at least ten times. The J gene is TRBJ2-7, the V gene TRBV11-2, with D tentatively TRBD1 (6 bases). CDR1 and CDR2 from the germline V gene are SGHAT and FQNNGV. V was shortened by 5 bases and J by 4 bases, with 12 bases between the two germline ends. The CDR3 is made up of 13 amino acids. CDR3 sequence reads: CASSVNQGYEQYF. Written as DNA, the CDR3 is TGTGCCAGCAGCGTGAATCAGGGGTACGAGCAGTACTTC.

This clonotype was seen a single time. The junction does not match germline at one end; this may be a read error. CDR3 protein: CASSQASLAGGPETQYF. In DNA form, the CDR3 reads TGTGCCAGTAGCCAAGCCTCTTTAGCGGGAGGTCCAGAGACCCAGTACTTC. The chain recombines TRBV14 with TRBJ2-5; 10 nucleotides align to TRBD2. The CDR3 sequence is 17 residues long. Germline V CDR1 and CDR2: SGHDN, FVKESK.

V gene TRBV7-9 combines with J gene TRBJ1-1; 11 bases are shared with TRBD1. The CDR3 covers 19 residues. The J segment lost 0 bases and the V segment lost 1 base, leaving 10 bases of the junction unmatched. Germline loops: CDR1 SEHNR, CDR2 FQNEAQ (reference sequence). DNA of the CDR3: TGTGCCAGCAGCTTAGGAGATTGGGGGACAGGGGGTATGAACACTGAAGCTTTCTTT. This sequence encodes CASSLGDWGTGGMNTEAFF.

This clonotype showed up many times. The gene calls are TRBV4-2 and TRBJ2-2; D might be TRBD1 (5 bases). Trimming took 2 bases from V and 0 from J, leaving 10 bases between them. Germline loops: CDR1 LGHNA, CDR2 YNFKEQ. This CDR3 has 16 amino acids. The CDR3 DNA follows: TGTGCCAGCAGCCAATTCGGACAATCGAACACCGGGGAGCTGTTTTTT. It translates to CASSQFGQSNTGELFF.

With respect to this clonotype: This sequence may be a read error, since a much larger clone differs from it by one base. The chain has TRBV12-3 or TRBV12-4 and TRBJ1-4; D possibly corresponds to TRBD1 (5 bases). V lost 3 bases and J 5 bases, leaving 13 bases between the germline ends. The CDR3 contains 15 residues. The CDR3 DNA reads as TGTGCCAGCAGTTTGGGAGGCAGGGAGAATGAAAAACTGTTTTTT. The encoded protein is CASSLGGRENEKLFF.